The sequence of this T cell receptor (beta chain) was determined in a study of blood T cell repertoires in COVID-19. Across the study: The study drew acute and convalescent COVID-19 samples from the United States, Italy and Spain. From T cells, B-cell-depleted T cells, or PBMCs came the material, which was cDNA or gDNA.

Generated by immunoSEQ multiplex PCR, the TCRdb table keeps only in-frame clones and is missing some. The sample has about 100,000 clones, around 81% seen once; the top ten hold 13%. CDR3 length: 13 amino acids. Trimming removed 5 bases from V and 2 bases from J, with 9 bases in between. This clonotype originated in a man between 50 and 59 years old with active or convalescent COVID-19. The specimen sequenced was peripheral blood. This chain links TRBV12-3 or TRBV12-4 with TRBJ1-1, with D possibly matching TRBD1 (6 bases). CDR3 sequence: CASSRDTNTEAFF. The CDR3, as DNA: TGTGCCAGCAGTAGGGACACAAACACTGAAGCTTTCTTT.